This T cell receptor beta chain was observed in a study of identical twins. TCRdb analysed the 5' RACE reads with MiXCR anew, one entry per CDR3 protein. The data show around 250,000 distinct CDR3 sequences, 6.5% seen once. Study-wide points: Recombination models fit unrelated individuals' TCR alpha sharing but underestimated twins'.

The table lists this clonotype with a few counts. Its antigen is not known. J lost 1 base, V lost 7 bases, and 8 bases had no gene match. The CDR3 is 15 residues long. The germline V gene has CDR1 MNHNS and CDR2 SASEGT. These data were likewise used in another study, on T cells expressing NK-cell markers. Per that study: It was from sorted CD3+CD56+NKG2C+, CD3+CD56+NKG2C- and CD3+CD56-NKG2C+ T cells that TCR beta repertoires came. The contribution of dominant NKG2C+ clonotypes to CD8+ T cells in five to seven donors was about 1.0-7.5%. Certain NKG2C+ T cell clones were expanded, and their HCMV specificity remained unclear.

The receptor's source is a woman younger than 30 in good health. The sequencing input was CD8+ T cells sorted from blood. This rearrangement joins TRBV6-1 to TRBJ1-1; 8 bases align to TRBD1. The CDR3 protein is CASTLTGAGNTEAFF. In nucleotides, the CDR3 is TGTGCCAGCACCCTGACAGGGGCTGGGAACACTGAAGCTTTCTTT.